This T cell receptor (beta chain) originates from a study of beta chain features in type 1 diabetes. Points from the study as a whole: When Type 1 diabetes patients were examined, their TCRB CDR3s proved moderately but significantly shorter in all four CD4+ subsets.

This clone was counted between two and nine times. Its antigen is still unknown. There are 12 residues in the CDR3. Trimming removed 5 bases at V and 4 bases at J, with 6 bases between. Per germline, CDR1 KGHSH and CDR2 LQKENI. Of the isolated RNA, all was reverse transcribed, and so the sequenced material was expressed TCRB transcripts. Sequencing was performed with immunoSEQ multiplex PCR; in TCRdb, only in-frame clones are kept and a portion is missing. The sample holds about 340,000 clones; approximately 9.9% are singletons and the top ten take 0.95% to 1.1%. This sequence joins TRBV18 and TRBJ1-5; unclear D gene. The clonotype was recovered from a man younger than 40 with type 1 diabetes. Material: central memory CD4+ T cells from blood. Here the CDR3 DNA reads TGTGCCAGCTCAAAAGAGAATCAGCCCCAGCATTTT. Amino acid sequence: CASSKENQPQHF.